These 25 T cell receptor beta chains share one sample of origin, sequenced in a study of T cell responses to AZD1222 COVID-19 vaccine. TCRdb's table, derived via immunoSEQ multiplex PCR, lists solely in-frame clones and lacks some. Of about 130,000 clones listed, around 90% are singletons. Sequenced material: peripheral blood, taken on day 0 of AZD1222 vaccination. The receptors come from an adult in good health.

A few counts support this clone. This chain uses TRBV7-2 with TRBJ1-2; 8 positions match TRBD1. Germline assignment: CDR1 SGHTA and CDR2 FQGNSA. The junction had 8 bases not matched to a gene; V was cut back by 7 bases and J by 7 bases. The CDR3 is 13 residues long. The CDR3, as DNA: TGTGCCAGCACCCCGGACAGGGCGGGTGGCTACACCTTC. This gives the protein CASTPDRAGGYTF.

V gene TRBV3-1 (or the pseudogene TRBV3-2) combines with J gene TRBJ2-7, with 8 bases lining up with TRBD2. Trimming took 4 bases from V and 0 from J; bases not matched to a gene: 5. This CDR3 has 15 amino acids. The germline gives CDR1 LGHDT, CDR2 YNNKEL (reference sequence). The CDR3 here is CASSPTSVSSYEQYF. Here the CDR3 DNA reads TGTGCCAGCAGCCCGACTAGCGTAAGCTCCTACGAGCAGTACTTC.

The genes are TRBV6-4 and TRBJ1-5; 8 nucleotides match TRBD1. The CDR3 covers 13 residues. Germline V CDR1 and CDR2: MRHNA, SNTAGT. After removal of 5 bases from V and 5 bases from J, the junction contained 2 bases not matched to a gene. This chain's CDR3 is CASSLQGDQPQHF. In DNA form, the CDR3 reads TGTGCCAGCAGTCTACAGGGGGATCAGCCCCAGCATTTT.

The gene calls are TRBV4-2 and TRBJ1-1; possible D gene TRBD1, 6 bases. The CDR3 covers 16 residues. Trimming left V 2 bases short and J 0 bases short, with 13 bases between. From germline, CDR1 is LGHNA and CDR2 YNFKEQ. The CDR3 coding sequence is TGTGCCAGCAGCCAATACACCGGGACAATGAACACTGAAGCTTTCTTT. This translates into CASSQYTGTMNTEAFF.

J is TRBJ1-1 and V is TRBV11-2, with 9 positions matching TRBD1. CDR3 length: 17 residues. V shed 5 bases and J 0 bases; nucleotides not matched to a gene: 10. Germline V gene data show CDR1 as SGHAT and CDR2 as FQNNGV. The DNA for the CDR3 is TGTGCCAGCAGCATACGACAGGGGGTGCAAATGAACACTGAAGCTTTCTTT. Amino acids: CASSIRQGVQMNTEAFF.

This clone was found once. The chain carries TRBV4-3 and TRBJ1-1; D uncertain. The CDR3 totals 14 residues. Germline-derived CDR1 and CDR2 are LGHNA and YSLEER. The V and J ends lost 0 bases and 1 base respectively, with 6 bases between them. CDR3 amino acids: CASSQDGGNTEAFF. The CDR3 nucleotides are TGCGCCAGCAGCCAAGACGGTGGGAACACTGAAGCTTTCTTT.

CDR3 bases: TGTGCCAGCAGCCGCTTAGGGTATGGCTACACCTTC. It translates to CASSRLGYGYTF. The chain joins TRBV12-3 or TRBV12-4 to TRBJ1-2; D is undetermined. The CDR3 totals 12 residues. The V gene lost 6 bases and the J gene lost 5 bases, with 10 bases spanning the gap.

The genes are TRBV19 and TRBJ2-5; D unclear. CDR3 length: 13 amino acids. Germline-derived CDR1 and CDR2 are LNHDA and SQIVND (reference sequence). Trimming stripped 2 bases from V and 2 bases from J, with 6 bases between. CDR3 residues: CASSIIAQETQYF. In DNA form, the CDR3 reads TGTGCCAGTAGTATAATAGCACAAGAGACCCAGTACTTC.

The chain links TRBV12-5 to TRBJ2-1; D unclear. Germline CDR1 LGHNT, CDR2 FRNRAP. Trimming removed 6 bases at V and 0 bases at J, with 9 bases between. CDR3 size: 14 residues. The DNA for the CDR3 is TGTGCTAGTGGGAAACCGAGCTCCTACAATGAGCAGTTCTTC. Encoded protein: CASGKPSSYNEQFF.

This rearrangement joins TRBV5-1 to TRBJ1-4; D gene uncertain. The germline gives CDR1 SGHRS, CDR2 YFSETQ. The CDR3 consists of 16 residues. V dropped 3 bases and J dropped 2 bases, with 14 bases sitting between them. The CDR3 region is CASSSPGEGTNEKLFF. CDR3 coding DNA: TGCGCCAGCAGCTCTCCGGGAGAAGGGACTAATGAAAAACTGTTTTTT.

This clone turned up a few times. The rearrangement joins TRBV7-8 to TRBJ1-1, with unresolved D. The V end lost 2 bases, the J end lost 2 bases, and 6 bases lay between the germline ends. CDR1 SGHVS and CDR2 FQNEAQ come from the germline V gene. The CDR3 loop spans 13 amino acids. The CDR3 loop is CASSLQENTEAFF. The DNA for the CDR3 is TGTGCCAGCAGCTTACAGGAAAACACTGAAGCTTTCTTT.

V is TRBV9 and J is TRBJ1-1; no clear D. Deletions cut 3 bases from V and 5 bases from J, with 11 bases between. From germline, CDR1 is SGDLS and CDR2 YYNGEE. This CDR3 has 13 amino acids. The CDR3 coding sequence is TGTGCCAGCAGCGCATACCCTAGGACTGAAGCTTTCTTT. This codes for CASSAYPRTEAFF.

J is TRBJ1-3 and V is TRBV9; D call uncertain. CDR1 and CDR2 from the germline V gene are SGDLS and YYNGEE. The CDR3 runs to 14 residues. Trimming removed 0 bases at V and 2 bases at J, with 6 bases between. DNA for the CDR3: TGTGCCAGCAGCGTAGAGGGAACTGGAAACACCATATATTTT. This sequence encodes CASSVEGTGNTIYF.

The chain employs TRBV4-3 and TRBJ1-1; no firm D call. This CDR3 region has 16 residues. CDR1 is LGHNA and CDR2 is YSLEER in the germline V gene. V shed 0 bases and J shed 5 bases, with 16 bases lying between them. CDR3 bases: TGCGCCAGCAGCCAAGATCGGGTCGGCAGAACGACTGAAGCTTTCTTT. Protein product: CASSQDRVGRTTEAFF.

The chain couples TRBV3-1 (or the pseudogene TRBV3-2) to TRBJ1-1; perhaps TRBD1 as D (6 bases). V lost 4 bases to trimming and J lost 4 bases, with 13 bases between them. Germline CDR1 and CDR2: LGHDT and YNNKEL (reference sequence). The CDR3 is 14 amino acids. CDR3 sequence (DNA): TGTGCCAGCAGCCTCCAGGACAGAACCACTGAAGCTTTCTTT. Translated, it gives CASSLQDRTTEAFF.

V is TRBV3-1 (or the pseudogene TRBV3-2) and J is TRBJ2-7, with 15 nucleotides matching TRBD2. V dropped 6 bases and J dropped 1; count of bases not matched to a gene: 7. Germline CDR1 LGHDT, CDR2 YNNKEL (reference sequence). This CDR3 is built from 17 residues. CDR3 region: CASRGGLAGGESYEQYF. The CDR3 coding sequence is TGTGCCAGCAGAGGAGGACTAGCGGGAGGGGAATCCTACGAGCAGTACTTC.

This chain links TRBV4-3 with TRBJ1-2; perhaps TRBD1 as D (5 bases). From germline, CDR1 is LGHNA and CDR2 YSLEER. The germline V and J ends were trimmed by 0 bases and 5 bases, with 10 bases remaining between them. The length of the CDR3 is 14 residues. The CDR3 protein is CASSQDMTAYGYTF. The CDR3 nucleotides are TGCGCCAGCAGCCAAGATATGACAGCGTATGGCTACACCTTC.

The genes are TRBV12-5 and TRBJ2-2, with D perhaps matching TRBD1 (6 bases). Germline V gives CDR1 LGHNT, CDR2 FRNRAP. This CDR3 comprises 17 residues. V lost 4 bases and J 3 bases, leaving 18 bases between the germline ends. Here the CDR3 DNA reads TGTGCTAGTGGTTCCTCAACAGGGTTTCGAGACACCGGGGAGCTGTTTTTT. Amino acid sequence: CASGSSTGFRDTGELFF.

This sequence joins TRBV9 and TRBJ1-2; 8 bases line up with TRBD1. The V and J ends lost 3 bases and 6 bases, in that order; junction bases with no gene match: 13. The CDR3 is made up of 16 amino acids. Germline values: CDR1 SGDLS, CDR2 YYNGEE. Here the CDR3 reads CASSANRRGLEDGYTF. Here the CDR3 DNA reads TGTGCCAGCAGCGCCAACCGCAGGGGGCTCGAGGATGGCTACACCTTC.

The rearrangement links TRBV7-7 to TRBJ2-1; D ambiguous. Trimming removed 5 bases at V and 9 bases at J, with 23 bases between. The CDR3 is 16 amino acids. Germline loops: CDR1 SSHAT, CDR2 FNYEAQ (reference sequence). The CDR3, as DNA: TGTGCCAGCAGCCCCCAGCGAGGTGGGCGTTTCGGTGAGCAGTTCTTC. Translation: CASSPQRGGRFGEQFF.

This clone was found once. This chain uses TRBV27 with TRBJ2-5; TRBD1 or TRBD2 may be the D gene (6 bases each). CDR3 length equals 14 residues. Germline V lookup: CDR1 MNHEY, CDR2 SMNVEV (reference sequence). Trimming cost V 3 bases and J 5 bases, with 13 bases left between them. CDR3 residues: CASSFRGRGETQYF. In DNA form, the CDR3 reads TGTGCCAGCAGTTTCAGGGGCCGGGGGGAGACCCAGTACTTC.

The chain is built from TRBV9 and TRBJ2-7; 9 bases are shared with TRBD2. V trimming: 4 bases; J trimming: 0 bases; junction bases outside the gene matches: 5. Germline V gives CDR1 SGDLS, CDR2 YYNGEE. This CDR3 spans 15 amino acids. The CDR3 sequence: CASSPDSGSSYEQYF. The DNA for the CDR3 is TGTGCCAGCAGCCCAGATAGCGGGAGCTCCTACGAGCAGTACTTC.

The gene calls are TRBV29-1 and TRBJ2-7; TRBD2 agrees at 10 bases. Germline values: CDR1 SQVTM, CDR2 ANQGSEA. The CDR3 covers 15 residues. V gave up 2 bases and J gave up 4 bases; unmatched junction bases: 8. In DNA, the CDR3 is TGCAGCGTTGAAACGGGAACTAGCGGGGATTACGAGCAGTACTTC. This translates into CSVETGTSGDYEQYF.

This sequence joins TRBV7-2 and TRBJ2-1; tentative D call: TRBD2 (6 bases). There are 15 residues in the CDR3. The V end was cut by 4 bases, the J end by 5 bases, with 15 bases between. CDR1 is SGHTA and CDR2 is FQGNSA in the germline V gene. CDR3 region: CASSSQAGWDNEQFF. The CDR3, as DNA: TGTGCCAGCAGCTCCCAGGCGGGGTGGGACAATGAGCAGTTCTTC.

The chain carries TRBV12-1 and TRBJ2-1. TRBV12-1 is listed as a pseudogene. This CDR3 is 15 amino acids long. CDR3 coding DNA: TGTGCCAGCAGCTTCGGACCAACCAATTGGAATGAGCAGTTCTTC. As protein: CASSFGPTNWNEQFF.